This entry lists 23 T cell receptor beta chains sequenced from one sample in a study of T cells in localized non-small cell lung cancer (TCRdb year 2020). The library relied on the immunoSEQ multiplex PCR assay. The source is immuneACCESS, and TCRdb retained only in-frame sequences with V and J called. Part of the clones is not carried over; for the studies checked, unresolved V genes explain less than half of this, and the remainder is unexplained. A total of 2,600 or so clones appear in this sample, roughly 40% of them only once. The top ten clones comprise roughly 15% of the sample. Source: lung tumor tissue, taken before any cancer treatment. Receptor source: a woman aged 35 to 69 with stage II squamous cell lung carcinoma.

The rearrangement joins TRBV19 to TRBJ2-2; 7 bases fit TRBD1. This CDR3 has 16 amino acids. V gave up 7 bases and J gave up 0 bases; unmatched junction bases: 8. Germline V gene lookup returns CDR1 LNHDA and CDR2 SQIVND (reference sequence). The CDR3 bases are TGTGCCAGTACACCCGGGACAGCCACGAACACCGGGGAGCTGTTTTTT. Translation gives CASTPGTATNTGELFF.

The rearrangement joins TRBV19 to TRBJ2-1; either TRBD1 or TRBD2 may fit D (6 bases each). This CDR3 is 11 amino acids long. The germline V and J ends were trimmed by 7 bases and 12 bases, with 13 bases remaining between them. CDR1 is LNHDA and CDR2 is SQIVND in the germline V gene (reference sequence). Here the CDR3 reads CASTYGGGQFF. CDR3 DNA: TGTGCCAGTACGTACGGGGGCGGGCAGTTCTTC.

The chain carries TRBV28 and TRBJ1-6; 7 bases are shared with TRBD1. Looked up from germline, CDR1 is MDHEN and CDR2 is SYDVKM. The CDR3 contains 15 residues. V shed 5 bases, J shed 9 bases, and the junction held 10 bases outside the gene matches. Here the CDR3 reads CASSPIQGFVSPLHF. DNA of the CDR3: TGTGCCAGCAGTCCTATACAGGGGTTCGTTTCACCCCTCCACTTT.

J is TRBJ2-3 and V is TRBV29-1, with D hard to call. Trimming left V 4 bases short and J 2 bases short, with 10 bases between. The CDR3 has 13 residues. Germline CDR1 SQVTM, CDR2 ANQGSEA. CDR3 loop: CSVASAFTDTQYF. In DNA, the CDR3 is TGCAGCGTTGCGTCAGCTTTCACAGATACGCAGTATTTT.

This clone was detected only a few times. The chain combines TRBV11-3 with TRBJ2-5; 13 bases agree with TRBD2. Germline CDR1 reads SGHNT; CDR2 reads YENEEA. The CDR3 is made up of 14 amino acids. V was clipped by 4 bases and J by 5 bases; unmatched bases: 1. CDR3 nucleotide sequence: TGTGCCAGCAGCTCGACTAGCGGGAGGGAGACCCAGTACTTC. This sequence encodes CASSSTSGRETQYF. Variable domain in full (rest from reference TRBV11-3 and TRBJ2-5): EAGVVQSPRYKIIEKKQPVAFWCNPISGHNTLYWYLQNLGQGPELLIRYENEEAVDDSQLPKDRFSAERLKGVDSTLKIQPAELGDSAVYLCASSSTSGRETQYFGPGTRLLVL.

The chain recombines TRBV14 with TRBJ1-2; weak D call: TRBD1 (5 bases). Trimming cost V 4 bases and J 6 bases, with 12 bases left between them. This CDR3 region has 13 residues. Germline assignment: CDR1 SGHDN and CDR2 FVKESK. The CDR3 protein is CASSLQTEDGYTF. CDR3 sequence (DNA): TGTGCCAGCAGCCTTCAGACAGAAGATGGCTACACCTTC.

This clone has a handful of counts. The chain is built from TRBV6-7 and TRBJ1-1; D perhaps matches TRBD1 (6 bases). TRBV6-7 is an ORF, with its function uncertain. The V end was cut by 0 bases, the J end by 5 bases, with 13 bases between. This CDR3 has 15 amino acids. The chain's CDR3 is CASSYSAGVGTEAFF. The CDR3 DNA reads as TGTGCCAGCAGTTACTCGGCAGGGGTAGGAACTGAAGCTTTCTTT.

V is TRBV28 and J is TRBJ2-3; TRBD2 might be the D (6 bases). The CDR3 length is 15 residues. Germline CDR1 MDHEN, CDR2 SYDVKM. The ends were cut back, 8 bases at V and 2 bases at J, with 17 bases in the middle. The DNA of the CDR3 is TGTGCCAGCCTGTCCCGGGCGGGATACACAGATACGCAGTATTTT. Protein sequence: CASLSRAGYTDTQYF.

The chain has TRBV19 and TRBJ2-3; D is unresolved. The CDR3 runs 14 residues. V lost 5 bases and J lost 0, with 9 bases in between. Germline V lookup: CDR1 LNHDA, CDR2 SQIVND (reference sequence). The CDR3 protein is CASSSLASTDTQYF. The CDR3 bases are TGTGCCAGTAGTTCCTTGGCTAGCACAGATACGCAGTATTTT.

This clone was recorded only once. The rearrangement links TRBV1 to TRBJ2-1. TRBV1 is a documented pseudogene. The CDR3 length is 15 residues. The CDR3 DNA sequence: TGCGCCAGCTCCACTTGGGGTAGGGGGGTTAGTGAGCAGTTCTTC. Protein sequence: CASSTWGRGVSEQFF.

The CDR3 reads CASSYEGTGTGELFF. In nucleotides, the CDR3 is TGTGCCAGCAGTTACGAGGGGACAGGTACCGGGGAGCTGTTTTTT. This chain links TRBV6-7 with TRBJ2-2, with TRBD1 identical over 8 bases. TRBV6-7 is annotated as an ORF whose role is uncertain. V gave up 2 bases and J gave up 5 bases; unmatched junction bases: 4. There are 15 residues in the CDR3.

The rearrangement joins TRBV7-7 to TRBJ1-6; tentative D call: TRBD1 (5 bases). The V end lost 6 bases, the J end lost 8 bases, and 14 bases lay between the germline ends. This CDR3 contains 14 residues. The germline V gene has CDR1 SSHAT and CDR2 FNYEAQ (reference sequence). Written as DNA, the CDR3 is TGTGCCAGCAGTTTGAGGGGATCGGATTCACCCCTCCACTTT. This gives the protein CASSLRGSDSPLHF.

CDR3 in DNA: TGCGCCAGCAGCTTGGGAGGAAACTCCTACGAGCAGTACTTC. It encodes CASSLGGNSYEQYF. The rearrangement uses TRBV5-1 and TRBJ2-7; D call uncertain. Trimming stripped 0 bases from V and 0 bases from J, with 7 bases between. CDR3 length: 14 residues. Germline CDR1 SGHRS, CDR2 YFSETQ.

This clone was seen only once. This sequence joins TRBV19 and TRBJ2-3; D not certain. Trimming left V 0 bases short and J 3 bases short, with 4 bases between. CDR3 size: 13 residues. Germline CDR1 and CDR2: LNHDA and SQIVND (reference sequence). DNA of the CDR3: TGTGCCAGTAGTATAGAAATGACAGATACGCAGTATTTT. It yields the protein CASSIEMTDTQYF.

V gene TRBV18 combines with J gene TRBJ1-1; D is undetermined. The CDR3 is 15 residues long. V was pared by 6 bases and J by 4 bases, with 18 bases between. Germline V gene sequence: CDR1 KGHSH, CDR2 LQKENI. The CDR3 region has the DNA TGTGCCAGCTCTCCCCCCGGGCTCGCGGGCACTGAAGCTTTCTTT. It specifies CASSPPGLAGTEAFF. The full variable domain, rest sourced from reference TRBV18 and TRBJ1-1, is NAGVMQNPRHLVRRRGQEARLRCSPMKGHSHVYWYRQLPEEGLKFMVYLQKENIIDESGMPKERFSAEFPKEGPSILRIQQVVRGDSAAYFCASSPPGLAGTEAFFGQGTRLTVV.

The gene calls are TRBV28 and TRBJ2-1; 11 bases match TRBD2. Germline V gene sequence: CDR1 MDHEN, CDR2 SYDVKM. This CDR3 spans 16 amino acids. V was pared by 5 bases and J by 4 bases, with 7 bases of the junction left unmatched. Here the CDR3 DNA reads TGTGCCAGCAGTCCTCCGACTAGCGGGATGTACAATGAGCAGTTCTTC. Amino acids: CASSPPTSGMYNEQFF.

The genes are TRBV18 and TRBJ1-6; 9 nucleotides match TRBD1. CDR3 length: 15 amino acids. Germline V gene data show CDR1 as KGHSH and CDR2 as LQKENI. The V segment lost 2 bases and the J segment 11 bases; nucleotides outside the gene matches: 7. Here the CDR3 DNA reads TGTGCCAGCTCACCAACCGGGACAGGGATAACACCCCTCCACTTT. The encoded protein is CASSPTGTGITPLHF. The whole variable domain, filled in from reference TRBV18 and TRBJ1-6, reads NAGVMQNPRHLVRRRGQEARLRCSPMKGHSHVYWYRQLPEEGLKFMVYLQKENIIDESGMPKERFSAEFPKEGPSILRIQQVVRGDSAAYFCASSPTGTGITPLHFGNGTRLTVT.

The rearrangement joins TRBV28 to TRBJ2-3; unclear D gene. This CDR3 spans 13 amino acids. Trimming removed 7 bases at V and 4 bases at J, with 12 bases between. Germline-derived CDR1 and CDR2 are MDHEN and SYDVKM. CDR3 DNA: TGTGCCAGCACCCTGGGTGGCGCAGATACGCAGTATTTT. It specifies CASTLGGADTQYF.

In its sample, this clone was seen a few times. The chain combines TRBV6-8 with TRBJ1-4; D call uncertain. V gave up 4 bases and J gave up 12 bases, with 18 bases separating them. This CDR3 has 14 amino acids. Germline V lookup: CDR1 MNHGY, CDR2 SAAAGT. CDR3 loop: CASSLFPARSELFF. CDR3 nucleotide sequence: TGTGCCAGCAGTTTATTCCCAGCTCGGTCAGAACTGTTTTTT.

The CDR3 region has the DNA TGTGCCAGCTCACCAGGGAATTCACCCCTCCACTTT. Its translation is CASSPGNSPLHF. The rearrangement joins TRBV18 to TRBJ1-6; no clear D gene. V lost 2 bases and J 7 bases, leaving 3 bases between the germline ends. Germline V gene data show CDR1 as KGHSH and CDR2 as LQKENI. This CDR3 comprises 12 residues.

The chain employs TRBV28 and TRBJ1-1, with D uncertain. Germline V gene data show CDR1 as MDHEN and CDR2 as SYDVKM. Trimming removed 6 bases from V and 1 base from J, with 9 bases in between. The length of the CDR3 is 13 residues. CDR3 nucleotide sequence: TGTGCCAGCAGACCTGGACGGAACACTGAAGCTTTCTTT. Translating gives CASRPGRNTEAFF.

This rearrangement joins TRBV2 to TRBJ2-2; 15 bases fit TRBD2. The CDR3 has 16 amino acids. Unmatched junction bases numbered 3, after V lost 6 bases and J lost 4 bases. CDR1 and CDR2 from the germline V gene are SNHLY and FYNNEI. CDR3 sequence reads: CASRGLAGGITGELFF. In DNA, the CDR3 is TGTGCCAGCAGAGGACTAGCGGGGGGGATCACCGGGGAGCTGTTTTTT. Full variable domain (remainder filled in from reference TRBV2 and TRBJ2-2): EPEVTQTPSHQVTQMGQEVILRCVPISNHLYFYWYRQILGQKVEFLVSFYNNEISEKSEIFDDQFSVERPDGSNFTLKIRSTKLEDSAMYFCASRGLAGGITGELFFGEGSRLTVL.

This clone is labeled as medium-sized. The chain is built from TRBV6-8 and TRBJ2-1; possibly TRBD2 for D (6 bases). The CDR3 consists of 15 residues. Germline lookup yields CDR1 MNHGY and CDR2 SAAAGT. V lost 2 bases and J lost 0, with 8 bases in between. This CDR3 reads CASSYGGNSYNEQFF. In nucleotides, the CDR3 is TGTGCCAGCAGTTACGGAGGGAACTCCTACAATGAGCAGTTCTTC.